This T cell receptor beta chain was profiled in a study of cytomegalovirus exposure and HLA in healthy donors (TCRdb year 2017). Regarding the research as a whole: According to an earlier analysis of around 600 of the donors, 150 million to 200 million T cells yielded 90 million to 130 million unique TCR beta sequences and 276 Gb of sequence data. In addition to the first cohort of 666 subjects, a separate validation cohort of 130 or so different subjects was used. In a later analysis, previously published TCR beta repertoires from 550 to 750 donors were re-analyzed and high-resolution HLA genotyping was added so that TCR occurrence patterns could be studied. An early release covering 550 to 700 HLA-typed donors comprised 250 to 350 gigabases of sequencing data and some 79 million unique TCR sequences. The study combined high-throughput TCR immunosequencing, statistical association of individual TCRs with disease status, and machine learning to predict cytomegalovirus infection status. In a later genetic analysis, genome-wide SNP genotypes for about 55% of the roughly 700 donors were used, and that subset was treated as a discovery cohort. Among around 400 genotyped donors of the cohort, an average of roughly 230,000 unique TCR beta nucleotide sequences was sequenced per donor, of which 15% to 20% were non-productive. HLA typing covered class I and class II loci at four-digit resolution. Typing coverage differed by locus: A, B, C, DRB1 and DQB1 were typed in about 629-640 donors, DQA1 in about 500, DPA1 in some 600, and DPB1 in approximately 450. Donor age, sex, ethnicity and CMV serostatus were compiled alongside the repertoire data. Rather than drawing on any new phenotypic data, the later analysis identified candidate immune exposures from TCR beta sequences and the way those sequences occurred across donors. The study was designed to test whether signatures of past pathogen exposure could be identified by cataloging public T cell receptors. The genetic ancestry cluster associated with self-reported Caucasian donors included over 80% of the 300 to 450 genotyped donors. In an earlier analysis of roughly 540 of the donors, high-throughput TCR beta sequencing was used to judge whether each TCR beta V gene segment behaved as functional or pseudogenic. All discovery cohort repertoires had been generated using a single sequencing platform. Roughly 5 DR-DQ haplotypes were handled as single units for association and clustering, since linkage in the cohort was strong. The study used immunosequencing to profile the T cell repertoires of several hundred subjects and linked those repertoires to cytomegalovirus serostatus. What the research found in general, with its limitations: According to a later analysis, most CMV-associated TCR beta chains appeared to be HLA-restricted, and the HLA associations seemed to be driven largely by CMV exposure. Because HLA typing was unavailable for some donors at each locus, only the typed subset was used in association tests. In a later analysis, HLA-associated TCR beta chains showed more clonal expansion and lower generation probabilities than non-associated chains that were equally common. Linkage disequilibrium might explain the correlated functional status among segregating V segments, but an unknown experimental factor could not be ruled out. A few of the identified cytomegalovirus-associated TCR beta chains were confirmed in vitro to be specific for cytomegalovirus antigens. A cluster of highly shared sequence variants was judged likely to represent a technical artifact of the sequencing pipeline. In the study, 150 to 200 TCR beta chains were listed as associated with cytomegalovirus. A later analysis associated 16,951 TCR beta sequences with specific HLA alleles at a false discovery rate of 0.05. This cohort had only TCR beta chains sequenced, and the lack of alpha or paired-chain data limited which features could be detected. Some IMGT-functional V segments, including TRBV6-2 and TRBV6-3, could not be distinguished by the 87-base-pair reads and were therefore excluded. According to the authors, the approach could potentially be generalized to other disease states and immunological phenotypes. A further reported finding was that TCR beta sequences accurately predicted the HLA-A and HLA-B alleles for most subjects in the first cohort. An association between a missense DCLRE1C variant and V-gene and J-gene trimming of TCR beta chains was found in a later genetic analysis and replicated in an independent cohort. The only immune exposure information available for the cohort was CMV serostatus. In a later analysis, several top co-occurrence clusters were reported to appear linked to parvovirus B19, influenza, CMV and Epstein-Barr virus. Compared with the approximately 720-donor mean, donors in an Asian-associated ancestry cluster had fewer N-insertions in productive TCRs, according to a later genetic analysis. In both the original and validation cohorts, the classifier was reported to diagnose cytomegalovirus status with high specificity and sensitivity. The presence/absence analyses assumed that sequencing depth was roughly uniform across donors, and that assumption may not be true. When HLA alleles, especially DR and DQ, strongly co-occurred, TCR associations were difficult to assign to individual alleles. Because counts were too low, about 18 rarely observed V segments, including chromosome 9 orphons, were left out of the earlier analysis of some 600 of the donors. In a later analysis, TCR association rates were found to vary across HLA loci, with the most associated TCRs seen for DRB1 alleles and the fewest for HLA-C alleles. In an earlier analysis of fewer than 750 of the donors, most TCR beta V segments were observed in productive rearrangements about 87% or about 30% of the time, broadly matching IMGT annotations. Most TCR sequences were observed very rarely across donors, whereas some public TCRs were present in many individuals.

Libraries were built with the immunoSEQ multiplex PCR assay. The multiplex PCR relied on a mix of 60 forward primers for TCR Vbeta segments and 13 reverse primers for TCR Jbeta segments. Amplification of the CDR3 region of rearranged TCR beta genes was performed with a multiplex PCR assay on genomic DNA. The Illumina HiSeq System was used to sequence the amplified TCR beta libraries as 87-base-pair reads. Per the authors' processing: In a later analysis, 70 million to 95 million unique TCR beta chains were counted across the roughly 700 repertoires, and approximately 11 million of these chains were shared by at least two donors. A nearest-neighbor algorithm error-corrected the raw reads and collapsed the reads into unique sequences, merging closely related sequences to remove PCR and sequencing errors. Alignment of CDR3 sequences to IMGT reference sequences was used to assign V, D and J gene segments. For a sequence to be retained, a match of at least six nucleotides was required to both a V gene segment and a J gene segment. A rearrangement counted as productive if the CDR3 had no stop codons and remained in frame with V and J, and every other rearrangement counted as non-productive. Following IMGT convention, CDR3 was defined as the stretch from the second conserved V-encoded cysteine up to the conserved J-encoded phenylalanine. The earlier analysis of around 640 of the donors excluded sequences that lacked an unambiguous match to a single V gene segment. In an earlier analysis of 587 of the donors, a V segment was called functional when productive rearrangements were above 56.7%, and segregating when the standard deviation between donors exceeded 5%. To diagnose cytomegalovirus status from the catalog of TCR beta chain sequences, a statistical classification framework was built. V and J gene assignment, in a later analysis, came from comparing TCR nucleotide sequences with IMGT/GENE-DB human TR gene sequences. In a later analysis, CDR3 sequences and most-parsimonious VDJ recombination scenarios were assigned using the TCRdist pipeline. A later analysis defined each TCR beta chain by its CDR3 amino acid sequence plus V-gene family, and excluded reads lacking a unique V-gene family. A later analysis removed 550 to 700 highly shared, low-generation-probability nucleotide sequences to deal with suspected cross-contamination and a sequencing artifact. A later analysis calculated a clonal expansion index for each public chain from normalized within-repertoire ranks of inferred template counts. In a later analysis, generation probabilities were computed using a VDJ recombination model fitted to out-of-frame rearrangements, and the results were checked against IGoR. A later analysis scored TCR-TCR, TCR-HLA and TCR-CMV co-occurrence with hypergeometric tests, applying a repertoire-size bias correction to TCR pairs. To estimate false discovery rates, a later analysis permuted the HLA or CMV assignments 20 times. In a later analysis, co-occurring TCRs were grouped using DBSCAN, with TCRdist sequence similarity added in when clustering inside HLA-allele-positive subsets. Repertoires with fewer than 30,000 or more than 120,000 public chains, plus five repertoires with anomalous nucleotide sharing, were excluded from co-occurrence clustering. TCRdb's version of the immuneACCESS table is confined to in-frame rearrangements and falls short of the full clone set. An unresolved V gene accounts for under half of the shortfall where checked; the remainder is of unknown origin. The V and J calls and clone size were taken over from that table, and D and trimming were inferred from the DNA. Within this sample are approximately 44,000 clones, with roughly 60% of them counted one time only. The ten largest clones capture 8.7% of the sample.

Unmatched junction bases come to 8, with V trimmed by 7 bases and J by 4 bases. Counted from cysteine to phenylalanine, this CDR3 has 15 amino acids. The DNA shown is the 45-base CDR3, in frame from base 1. According to the germline V gene, CDR1 reads MDHEN and CDR2 reads SYDVKM. In this sample, this clone turned up once. The antigen it recognizes is unknown. The sample holds no much larger clone one base away, and base qualities are not on file. The cohort was made up of roughly 670 healthy bone marrow donors. Cohort members were all nominally healthy when sampled, although unrecorded immune exposures were likely present. CMV serostatus was recorded as positive for about 300 and negative for about 50% of the roughly 700 cohort members, whereas no CMV serostatus was recorded for the donor in question. A peripheral blood sample was collected from each donor, and TCR beta sequencing was performed on peripheral blood mononuclear cells. Genomic DNA was extracted from the blood cell samples with the Qiagen DNeasy Blood Extraction Kit.

The TCR originated in a human donor in good health. The rearranged chain carries TRBV28 and TRBJ1-2, with 11 bases aligning to TRBD1. The sample consisted of PBMCs. The CDR3 sequence is CASTPGQGALYGYTF. The bases are TGTGCCAGCACCCCAGGACAGGGGGCACTCTATGGCTACACCTTC.